This entry lists 31 T cell receptor beta chains sequenced from one sample in a study of shared T cell receptors in the human thymus. The repertoire was sequenced with immunoSEQ multiplex PCR; TCRdb's copy has only in-frame clones and lacks some. The sample carries 650,000 to 950,000 clones, approximately 85% recorded once. These data also featured in a second study, about human thymus T cells.

Sequencing used thymocytes. The receptors were sampled from a girl in the first two years of life with a congenital heart defect.

This chain joins TRBV7-8 and TRBJ2-1, with 8 bases lining up with TRBD1. J gave up 9 bases and V 1 base, and 17 bases lay outside the gene matches. The CDR3 contains 18 residues. The germline CDR1 and CDR2 sequences are SGHVS and FQNEAQ. CDR3 DNA: TGTGCCAGCAGCTTAGTACGGGGGACAGGAAGGCTCGCCGGTGAGCAGTTCTTC. Protein product: CASSLVRGTGRLAGEQFF.

CDR3 residues: CAWSVKFRRRELEQYF. The CDR3 DNA is TGTGCCTGGAGTGTAAAGTTTCGTAGACGGGAGTTAGAGCAGTACTTC. The chain has TRBV30 and TRBJ2-5; D may be TRBD2 (6 bases). CDR1 and CDR2 (germline): GTSNPN, SVGIG (reference sequence). The CDR3 sequence is 16 residues long. V dropped 0 bases and J dropped 11 bases, with 25 bases sitting between them.

The rearrangement uses TRBV19 and TRBJ2-7, with 9 bases aligning to TRBD2. The CDR3 has 15 amino acids. V was clipped by 5 bases and J by 2 bases; unmatched bases: 7. Germline-derived CDR1 and CDR2 are LNHDA and SQIVND (reference sequence). The DNA for the CDR3 is TGTGCCAGTAGTCTAGGACTAGCGAGGCCCTACGAGCAGTACTTC. It codes for CASSLGLARPYEQYF.

The chain joins TRBV7-2 to TRBJ2-3; TRBD2 might be the D (5 bases). Trimming removed 1 base from V and 1 base from J, with 9 bases in between. The germline V gene has CDR1 SGHTA and CDR2 FQGNSA. This CDR3 has 15 amino acids. CDR3 residues: CASSLGLRGTDTQYF. The CDR3 DNA is TGTGCCAGCAGCTTAGGGTTGCGGGGCACAGATACGCAGTATTTT.

This chain links TRBV25-1 with TRBJ2-5; a possible D gene is TRBD2 (5 bases). The germline V gene encodes CDR1 MGHDK and CDR2 SYGVNS. Trimming shortened V by 8 bases and J by 5 bases, and 24 bases separated the two germline ends. CDR3 length: 16 amino acids. CDR3 DNA: TGTGCCAGCGGGGTGAGAGGGATTAAGAGGACGGAGACCCAGTACTTC. Its translation is CASGVRGIKRTETQYF.

This clone was seen once. J is TRBJ1-2 and V is TRBV15; 7 bases are a match to TRBD1. V was clipped by 0 bases and J by 4 bases; unmatched bases: 5. The CDR3 spans 15 residues. Germline V CDR1 and CDR2: LNHNV, YYDKDF (reference sequence). CDR3: CATSRETGRPYGYTF. CDR3 DNA sequence: TGTGCCACCAGCAGAGAGACAGGGCGCCCCTATGGCTACACCTTC. The full variable domain, its missing parts supplied by reference TRBV15 and TRBJ1-2, is DAMVIQNPRYQVTQFGKPVTLSCSQTLNHNVMYWYQQKSSQAPKLLFHYYDKDFNNEADTPDNFQSRRPNTSFCFLDIRSPGLGDTAMYLCATSRETGRPYGYTFGSGTRLTVV.

V gene TRBV7-2 combines with J gene TRBJ2-3; a possible D gene is TRBD1 (5 bases). V was cut by 3 bases and J by 3 bases, with 7 bases left in between. Germline V gene lookup returns CDR1 SGHTA and CDR2 FQGNSA. This CDR3 comprises 13 residues. The CDR3 sequence is CASSFDRTDTQYF. The CDR3, as DNA: TGTGCCAGCAGCTTTGACAGAACAGATACGCAGTATTTT. Filled out from reference TRBV7-2 and TRBJ2-3, the complete variable domain reads GAGVSQSPSNKVTEKGKDVELRCDPISGHTALYWYRQSLGQGLEFLIYFQGNSAPDKSGLPSDRFSAERTGGSVSTLTIQRTQQEDSAVYLCASSFDRTDTQYFGPGTRLTVL.

The rearrangement joins TRBV9 to TRBJ2-2, with 9 positions matching TRBD1. CDR1 is SGDLS, CDR2 YYNGEE, per germline. After removal of 5 bases from V and 4 bases from J, the junction contained 6 bases not matched to a gene. The length of the CDR3 is 15 residues. CDR3 sequence reads: CASSNRGQTTGELFF. The CDR3 DNA is TGTGCCAGCAGTAACAGGGGGCAGACCACCGGGGAGCTGTTTTTT.

As DNA, the CDR3 is TGTGCCAGCTGGAGACAGGGAGGCAGCTATGGCTACACCTTC. Residues: CASWRQGGSYGYTF. This sequence joins TRBV5-4 and TRBJ1-2; 7 positions agree with TRBD1. This CDR3 comprises 14 residues. Looked up from germline, CDR1 is SGHNT and CDR2 is YYREEE (reference sequence). V was clipped by 7 bases and J by 4 bases; unmatched bases: 10.

V gene TRBV6-1 combines with J gene TRBJ1-5, with D perhaps matching TRBD1 (6 bases). The V gene lost 6 bases and the J gene lost 4 bases, with 10 bases spanning the gap. Germline loops: CDR1 MNHNS, CDR2 SASEGT. This CDR3 region has 13 residues. The CDR3 spells CASRQGRNQPQHF. CDR3 in DNA: TGTGCCAGCAGACAGGGACGGAATCAGCCCCAGCATTTT.

V and J are TRBV28 and TRBJ1-2; 9 bases align to TRBD1. The trim removed 3 bases at V and 2 bases at J, leaving 10 bases unmatched. The length of the CDR3 is 17 residues. Per the germline V gene, CDR1 is MDHEN and CDR2 is SYDVKM. In nucleotides, the CDR3 is TGTGCCAGCAGTTTTTTGCTCACTGGACAGGGGAACTATGGCTACACCTTC. Translation gives CASSFLLTGQGNYGYTF.

This chain connects TRBV4-1 to TRBJ1-1; no clear D. This CDR3 is built from 13 residues. Germline V gene sequence: CDR1 MGHRA, CDR2 YSYEKL. V was trimmed by 2 bases and J by 11 bases, leaving 15 bases between them. The CDR3 DNA is TGCGCCAGCAGCCAATCTCGCCGACTAGCGGCTTTCTTT. This gives the protein CASSQSRRLAAFF.

The chain has TRBV4-3 and TRBJ2-2; 7 bases align to TRBD1. In germline, CDR1 is LGHNA, CDR2 YSLEER. V gave up 0 bases and J gave up 3 bases; unmatched junction bases: 7. This CDR3 is built from 17 residues. This chain's CDR3 is CASSQDPRDSYTGELFF. CDR3 nucleotide sequence: TGCGCCAGCAGCCAAGATCCCCGGGACAGCTACACCGGGGAGCTGTTTTTT.

The V and J genes are TRBV30 and TRBJ1-5; D gene unclear. Germline CDR1 reads GTSNPN; CDR2 reads SVGIG (reference sequence). CDR3 length: 13 amino acids. V shed 3 bases and J shed 6 bases, with 12 bases lying between them. In DNA form, the CDR3 reads TGTGCCTGGAGCAAGGGAGAGGCTCAGCCCCAGCATTTT. This gives the protein CAWSKGEAQPQHF.

The chain carries TRBV5-1 and TRBJ2-3, with 9 bases that match TRBD1. The CDR3 length is 14 residues. Germline CDR1 reads SGHRS; CDR2 reads YFSETQ. The ends lost 3 bases at V and 4 bases at J; junction bases unmatched: 3. The CDR3 coding sequence is TGCGCCAGCAGCTCCAGGACAGGGGCAGATACGCAGTATTTT. As protein: CASSSRTGADTQYF.

This chain links TRBV27 with TRBJ1-5; a weak D match, TRBD1 (6 bases). The germline V gene encodes CDR1 MNHEY and CDR2 SMNVEV (reference sequence). The CDR3 spans 17 residues. V lost 2 bases, J lost 0 bases, and 14 bases lay in between. This CDR3 reads CASSLGFQGSSNQPQHF. CDR3 nucleotide sequence: TGTGCCAGCAGTTTAGGATTTCAGGGGAGTAGCAATCAGCCCCAGCATTTT.

The V call is TRBV27, the J call TRBJ2-1, with D possibly TRBD2 on 6 matching bases. The germline CDR1 and CDR2 sequences are MNHEY and SMNVEV (reference sequence). The length of the CDR3 is 18 residues. Deletions cut 3 bases from V and 7 bases from J, with 25 bases between. As DNA, the CDR3 is TGTGCCAGCAGTTTTAGGCGTGGCGGGACCTTCACATCTAATGAGCAGTTCTTC. This gives the protein CASSFRRGGTFTSNEQFF.

The chain is built from TRBV5-6 and TRBJ1-5; weak D call: TRBD1 (5 bases). CDR3 length: 16 amino acids. V was shortened by 1 base and J by 2 bases, with 13 bases between the two germline ends. Per germline, CDR1 SGHDT and CDR2 YYEEEE. This CDR3 is CASSLLSGLGNQPQHF. The CDR3, as DNA: TGTGCCAGCAGCTTGTTATCAGGGCTCGGCAATCAGCCCCAGCATTTT.

On this clone: At one boundary the junction diverges from the germline segment, which might be a read error. V gene TRBV5-6 combines with J gene TRBJ1-2; perhaps TRBD1 as D (6 bases). The CDR3 spans 12 residues. Germline values: CDR1 SGHDT, CDR2 YYEEEE. The CDR3 is CASSPWTEHMAF. The CDR3 DNA is TGTGCCAGCAGCCCGTGGACAGAGCATATGGCCTTC.

This rearrangement joins TRBV7-3 to TRBJ2-7; unclear D gene. This CDR3 has 17 residues. The V gene's germline CDR1 is SGHTA and CDR2 FQGTGA. The V gene lost 1 base and the J gene lost 4 bases, with 20 bases spanning the gap. In DNA, the CDR3 is TGTGCCAGCAGCTTAATCTCCCGGAGAACGGAACCATACGAGCAGTACTTC. It yields the protein CASSLISRRTEPYEQYF.

The V gene is TRBV9, the J gene TRBJ1-1; D is undetermined. The germline V gene has CDR1 SGDLS and CDR2 YYNGEE. With 0 bases removed from V and 2 bases from J, the gap between germline ends came to 17 bases. This CDR3 is built from 17 residues. The CDR3, as DNA: TGTGCCAGCAGCGTAGGTCGATTGGAGTCTACTAACACTGAAGCTTTCTTT. It encodes CASSVGRLESTNTEAFF.

The chain carries TRBV7-9 and TRBJ2-1; D possibly corresponds to TRBD2 (5 bases). V lost 2 bases, J lost 8 bases, and 7 bases lay in between. The CDR3 length is 12 residues. Germline CDR1 reads SEHNR; CDR2 reads FQNEAQ (reference sequence). The CDR3 DNA is TGTGCCAGCAGCTTACCGGGATATGAGCAGTTCTTC. Encoded protein: CASSLPGYEQFF.

The rearrangement joins TRBV6-1 to TRBJ2-5; the D gene is possibly TRBD2 (5 bases). Trimming stripped 7 bases from V and 4 bases from J, with 16 bases between. CDR1 MNHNS and CDR2 SASEGT come from the germline V gene. CDR3 length equals 14 residues. CDR3 amino acids: CASNTGPRGETQYF. The CDR3 DNA reads as TGTGCCAGCAACACCGGACCCCGGGGAGAGACCCAGTACTTC.

This clone occurred a few times. V gene TRBV28 combines with J gene TRBJ1-3; possibly TRBD1 for D (6 bases). From germline, CDR1 is MDHEN and CDR2 SYDVKM. CDR3 length: 14 amino acids. Between the trimmed V and J ends, which lost 5 bases and 5 bases, there was a span of 13 bases. The CDR3 bases are TGTGCCAGCAGTCCGACGGGGGGCCGAAACACCATATATTTT. Its translation is CASSPTGGRNTIYF.

CDR3 DNA sequence: TGCGCCAGCAGCACTCCCCTAGCCCCTCGGGCCGGGGAGCTGTTTTTT. Encoded protein: CASSTPLAPRAGELFF. The chain is built from TRBV4-3 and TRBJ2-2; possibly TRBD2 for D (5 bases). This CDR3 contains 16 residues. CDR1 is LGHNA and CDR2 is YSLEER in the germline V gene. The ends were cut back, 5 bases at V and 6 bases at J, with 19 bases in the middle.

CDR3 nucleotide sequence: TGTGCCAGCAGCCCCGGCGCAGGTCAAGAGACCCAGTACTTC. Amino acid sequence: CASSPGAGQETQYF. This rearrangement joins TRBV5-4 to TRBJ2-5; no reliable D call. V lost 4 bases and J 2 bases, leaving 12 bases between the germline ends. Looked up from germline, CDR1 is SGHNT and CDR2 is YYREEE (reference sequence). The CDR3 consists of 14 residues.

The chain employs TRBV28 and TRBJ2-3; perhaps TRBD2 as D (5 bases). The germline V gene has CDR1 MDHEN and CDR2 SYDVKM. The germline V and J ends were trimmed by 1 base and 2 bases, with 19 bases remaining between them. The CDR3 has 18 amino acids. Here the CDR3 reads CASSLSPGKSLFTDTQYF. CDR3 coding DNA: TGTGCCAGCAGTTTATCCCCGGGGAAATCCCTTTTCACAGATACGCAGTATTTT.

The chain has TRBV5-1 and TRBJ1-5; the match to TRBD1 covers 7 bases. Germline assignment: CDR1 SGHRS and CDR2 YFSETQ. This CDR3 region has 14 residues. The junction had 11 bases not matched to a gene; V was cut back by 8 bases and J by 6 bases. The CDR3: CARADRARGQPQHF. DNA for the CDR3: TGCGCCAGAGCAGACAGGGCGAGGGGTCAGCCCCAGCATTTT.

This chain connects TRBV6-5 to TRBJ2-7; D remains unclear. This CDR3 has 11 amino acids. Trimming took off 5 bases at V and 6 bases at J, with 8 bases between the two ends. CDR1 is MNHEY, CDR2 SVGAGI, per germline. The CDR3 nucleotides are TGTGCCAGCAGTGAAGCCCCCGAGCAGTACTTC. Translating gives CASSEAPEQYF.

The chain joins TRBV7-9 to TRBJ1-6; no definite D call. Between the trimmed V and J ends, which lost 1 base and 7 bases, there was a span of 8 bases. The CDR3 spans 14 residues. Germline assignment: CDR1 SEHNR and CDR2 FQNEAQ (reference sequence). DNA for the CDR3: TGTGCCAGCAGCTTAGAGACTCAAAATTCACCCCTCCACTTT. This sequence encodes CASSLETQNSPLHF.

The chain employs TRBV15 and TRBJ2-5; 10 bases line up with TRBD2. V was clipped by 6 bases and J by 5 bases; unmatched bases: 6. The CDR3 contains 14 residues. Germline V gene sequence: CDR1 LNHNV, CDR2 YYDKDF (reference sequence). The CDR3 loop is CATRGSGGRETQYF. CDR3 in DNA: TGTGCCACCAGAGGTAGCGGGGGGCGCGAGACCCAGTACTTC.